This T cell receptor (beta chain) was captured by sequencing in a study of human thymus T cells. Corrective cardiac operations yielded the resected thymus tissue. Study observations and caveats: Thymic and blood repertoires appeared to display a bias in their usage of V and J genes.

In regard to this clone: Antigen: not known.

Germline lookup yields CDR1 LGHNA and CDR2 YNFKEQ. The CDR3 runs to 18 residues. Trimming pared 5 bases from V and 0 bases from J, leaving 19 bases between. Clones were sequenced by immunoSEQ multiplex PCR, and TCRdb holds only the in-frame ones, with some missing. In the table there are some 72,000 clones, 90% to 97% of which are singletons. The genes are TRBV4-2 and TRBJ1-4, with a tentative D call TRBD1 (5 bases). Sequencing used thymus tissue. The sequence derives from a boy in the first two years of life with a congenital heart defect but otherwise immunologically healthy. CDR3 sequence reads: CASSEYNRRGATNEKLFF. DNA of the CDR3: TGTGCCAGCAGCGAATACAATCGAAGGGGAGCAACTAATGAAAAACTGTTTTTT.